The next 27 T cell receptor beta chains were all read from a single sample in a study of beta chain features in type 1 diabetes. Study conclusions and caveats: Moderate but significant shortening of TCRB CDR3s was recorded in all four CD4+ subsets from Type 1 diabetes patients.

Expressed TCRB transcripts were sequenced because the isolated RNA had all been reverse transcribed beforehand. TCRdb's copy holds only in-frame clones and misses some; the assay was immunoSEQ multiplex PCR. The table lists around 300,000 clones, about 15% of them singletons, with around 0.015% in the top ten. No antigen is known for these receptors. The sequenced sample consisted of naive CD4+ T cells from blood. These receptors originate from a man aged 18-30 years with type 1 diabetes.

The chain is built from TRBV20-1 and TRBJ2-1; TRBD2 matches at 7 bases. Germline V gene data show CDR1 as DFQATT and CDR2 as SNEGSKA (reference sequence). Trimming removed 4 bases from V and 12 bases from J; junction bases left unmatched: 6. CDR3 length: 11 amino acids. CDR3 DNA sequence: TGCAGTGCTAACACTCGCGGGGGGCAGTTCTTC. This translates into CSANTRGGQFF.

The V gene is TRBV7-2, the J gene TRBJ2-7; 8 nucleotides match TRBD1. Germline V gives CDR1 SGHTA, CDR2 FQGNSA. With V trimmed by 2 bases and J by 5 bases, 14 bases remained unmatched. The CDR3 runs 17 residues. CDR3 loop: CASSLRWVGQGGHEQYF. The CDR3 region has the DNA TGTGCCAGCAGCTTACGGTGGGTCGGACAGGGTGGCCACGAGCAGTACTTC.

The chain has TRBV4-1 and TRBJ2-1, with 7 bases that match TRBD2. V shed 1 base, J shed 6 bases, and the junction held 15 bases outside the gene matches. This CDR3 spans 18 amino acids. CDR1 is MGHRA, CDR2 YSYEKL, per germline. The CDR3 bases are TGCGCCAGCAGCCAAGGTCCGGGAGGCCCCTTAGGTAGCAATGAGCAGTTCTTC. Translation: CASSQGPGGPLGSNEQFF.

V usage is TRBV5-1 and J usage is TRBJ2-1, with D unresolved. CDR1 is SGHRS, CDR2 YFSETQ, per germline. Trimming stripped 0 bases from V and 0 bases from J, with 10 bases between. The CDR3 has 16 amino acids. The CDR3 sequence is CASSLDKSVSYNEQFF. CDR3 nucleotide sequence: TGCGCCAGCAGCTTGGACAAAAGCGTCTCCTACAATGAGCAGTTCTTC.

This clone was seen only a few times. The chain employs TRBV30 and TRBJ2-1; possibly TRBD1 for D (5 bases). Germline V gene data show CDR1 as GTSNPN and CDR2 as SVGIG (reference sequence). The CDR3 loop spans 14 amino acids. Trimming shortened V by 3 bases and J by 5 bases, and 14 bases separated the two germline ends. The CDR3 DNA is TGTGCCTGGAGCGCTAGTTCAGGGAACAATGAGCAGTTCTTC. Translated, it gives CAWSASSGNNEQFF.

Concerning this clone itself: The sample contains more than one DNA sequence encoding this CDR3. The chain links TRBV9 to TRBJ2-7; the D gene is possibly TRBD1 (5 bases). With 0 bases removed from V and 2 bases from J, the gap between germline ends came to 9 bases. This CDR3 contains 14 residues. Germline loops: CDR1 SGDLS, CDR2 YYNGEE. The CDR3 region is CASSVGQGTYEQYF. The CDR3 DNA reads as TGTGCCAGCAGCGTAGGGCAGGGTACCTACGAGCAGTACTTC.

This clone appeared a few times. This rearrangement joins TRBV9 to TRBJ2-1; a weak D match, TRBD1 (6 bases). This CDR3 region has 14 residues. V was trimmed by 0 bases and J by 6 bases, leaving 10 bases between them. CDR1 is SGDLS and CDR2 is YYNGEE in the germline V gene. The CDR3 loop reads CASSVEVGGNEQFF. The CDR3 DNA reads TGTGCCAGCAGCGTAGAAGTAGGGGGCAATGAGCAGTTCTTC.

This chain joins TRBV27 and TRBJ2-1; D unresolved. The length of the CDR3 is 14 residues. Trimming took 8 bases from V and 6 from J, leaving 17 bases between them. CDR1 and CDR2 (germline): MNHEY, SMNVEV (reference sequence). CDR3 residues: CASSVRVRSNEQFF. As DNA, the CDR3 is TGTGCCAGCTCCGTACGGGTACGGAGCAATGAGCAGTTCTTC.

In this sample, this clone turned up a few times. The chain couples TRBV11-2 to TRBJ2-2, with TRBD1 as a possible D gene (5 bases). The CDR3 has 16 residues. V gave up 5 bases and J gave up 5 bases, with 18 bases separating them. Per the germline V gene, CDR1 is SGHAT and CDR2 is FQNNGV. CDR3 residues: CASSLLTQGWTGELFF. CDR3 bases: TGTGCCAGCAGCCTACTCACCCAGGGTTGGACCGGGGAGCTGTTTTTT.

This clone was seen a few times. This rearrangement joins TRBV6-1 to TRBJ1-5, with D unclear. The CDR3 is 12 residues long. Trimming shortened V by 7 bases and J by 1 base, and 5 bases separated the two germline ends. Germline values: CDR1 MNHNS, CDR2 SASEGT. Written as DNA, the CDR3 is TGTGCCAGCACGCGGAGCAATCAGCCCCAGCATTTT. This translates into CASTRSNQPQHF.

This clone was recorded a few times. The chain carries TRBV18 and TRBJ2-4, with 8 bases matching TRBD1. V trimming: 4 bases; J trimming: 5 bases; junction bases outside the gene matches: 7. Germline V CDR1 and CDR2: KGHSH, LQKENI. The CDR3 extends over 15 amino acids. CDR3 residues: CASSLTTTGENIQYF. In DNA, the CDR3 is TGTGCCAGCTCACTTACGACGACAGGGGAAAACATTCAGTACTTC.

Only a few counts were recorded for this clone. This chain uses TRBV27 with TRBJ2-3; TRBD2 agrees at 10 bases. The V segment lost 6 bases and the J segment 10 bases; nucleotides outside the gene matches: 10. This CDR3 has 14 residues. Germline CDR1 reads MNHEY; CDR2 reads SMNVEV (reference sequence). The DNA of the CDR3 is TGTGCCAGCAGACCAAGCGGGGGGGCCGGGGCGCAGTATTTT. Amino acid sequence: CASRPSGGAGAQYF.

This clone was detected only a few times. The CDR3 region is CASSGGQAGSYEQYF. In DNA, the CDR3 is TGTGCCAGCAGCGGCGGACAGGCAGGGTCCTACGAGCAGTACTTC. V and J are TRBV5-4 and TRBJ2-7; 7 bases align to TRBD1. This CDR3 has 15 amino acids. Germline CDR1 and CDR2: SGHNT and YYREEE (reference sequence). V lost 4 bases to trimming and J lost 1 base; unmatched junction nucleotides: 8. Using reference TRBV5-4 and TRBJ2-7 for the parts outside the CDR3, the full variable domain is ETGVTQSPTHLIKTRGQQVTLRCSSQSGHNTVSWYQQALGQGPQFIFQYYREEENGRGNFPPRFSGLQFPNYSSELNVNALELDDSALYLCASSGGQAGSYEQYFGPGTRLTVT.

The rearrangement joins TRBV5-1 to TRBJ2-2, with TRBD1 as a possible D gene (6 bases). Trimming removed 2 bases from V and 3 bases from J, with 8 bases in between. The CDR3 runs to 14 residues. Per the germline V gene, CDR1 is SGHRS and CDR2 is YFSETQ. CDR3 sequence: CASSFSGDTGELFF. In nucleotides, the CDR3 is TGCGCCAGCAGCTTTTCAGGGGACACCGGGGAGCTGTTTTTT.

This clone was seen a handful of times. V gene TRBV2 combines with J gene TRBJ2-7; D possibly corresponds to TRBD2 (5 bases). Trimming took 10 bases from V and 0 from J, leaving 10 bases between them. The CDR3 consists of 12 residues. Germline loops: CDR1 SNHLY, CDR2 FYNNEI. The chain's CDR3 is CATGVSSYEQYF. DNA for the CDR3: TGTGCCACCGGGGTAAGCTCCTACGAGCAGTACTTC.

In this sample, this clone turned up a few times. The chain employs TRBV6-5 and TRBJ1-5; 8 nucleotides agree with TRBD1. The CDR3 is 15 residues long. Germline V gives CDR1 MNHEY, CDR2 SVGAGI. V was pared by 6 bases and J by 5 bases, with 9 bases of the junction left unmatched. Written as DNA, the CDR3 is TGTGCCAGCAGCCCCCAGGGGGCGAGGGATCAGCCCCAGCATTTT. This gives the protein CASSPQGARDQPQHF.

The chain joins TRBV7-8 to TRBJ1-1; D unclear. Per the germline V gene, CDR1 is SGHVS and CDR2 is FQNEAQ. Trimming removed 1 base at V and 4 bases at J, with 10 bases between. This CDR3 is built from 14 residues. The chain's CDR3 is CASSLVISLTEAFF. The CDR3 region has the DNA TGTGCCAGCAGCTTAGTTATATCCCTCACTGAAGCTTTCTTT.

This clone was counted only a few times. V is TRBV19 and J is TRBJ2-6; perhaps TRBD2 as D (6 bases). This CDR3 spans 15 amino acids. Germline CDR1 LNHDA, CDR2 SQIVND (reference sequence). Trimming pared 6 bases from V and 2 bases from J, leaving 11 bases between. CDR3: CASREPGAGANVLTF. CDR3 DNA sequence: TGTGCCAGTAGAGAACCGGGAGCTGGGGCCAACGTCCTGACTTTC.

This clone has only a few counts. The chain has TRBV28 and TRBJ1-1, with TRBD1 as a possible D gene (5 bases). Germline V gene sequence: CDR1 MDHEN, CDR2 SYDVKM. With 5 bases removed from V and 10 bases from J, the gap between germline ends came to 14 bases. The CDR3 consists of 12 residues. CDR3 nucleotide sequence: TGTGCCAGCAGTCCCTCAGGACATTCAGCTTTCTTT. Its protein is CASSPSGHSAFF.

This clone was seen a handful of times. The rearrangement joins TRBV15 to TRBJ2-1; 7 bases line up with TRBD1. Trimming removed 2 bases from V and 6 bases from J; junction bases left unmatched: 10. The length of the CDR3 is 16 residues. Germline V CDR1 and CDR2: LNHNV, YYDKDF (reference sequence). CDR3 nucleotide sequence: TGTGCCACCAGCAGATTAGGACAGGACCTCTTCAATGAGCAGTTCTTC. This codes for CATSRLGQDLFNEQFF.

The chain uses TRBV6-5 and TRBJ2-3; 9 bases map to TRBD2. The CDR3 contains 15 residues. CDR1 is MNHEY, CDR2 SVGAGI, per germline. V shed 7 bases, J shed 4 bases, and the junction held 9 bases outside the gene matches. The CDR3 nucleotides read TGTGCCAGCACTCTTAGAGCGGGGGGCCCAGATACGCAGTATTTT. The encoded protein is CASTLRAGGPDTQYF.

This CDR3 is CASSRALVTASNYGYTF. CDR3 DNA sequence: TGCGCCAGCAGCCGCGCCTTGGTGACAGCATCTAACTATGGCTACACCTTC. The chain couples TRBV4-3 to TRBJ1-2, with D possibly TRBD1 on 5 matching bases. V was pared by 4 bases and J by 0 bases, with 18 bases between. CDR1 and CDR2 from the germline V gene are LGHNA and YSLEER. CDR3 length equals 17 residues.

This clone was observed a handful of times. DNA of the CDR3: TGTGCCAGCAGTGAAACGGGTTCGGCGGTTTATGGCTACACCTTC. Translation: CASSETGSAVYGYTF. The J gene is TRBJ1-2, the V gene TRBV2; D remains unclear. Germline lookup yields CDR1 SNHLY and CDR2 FYNNEI. The germline V and J ends were trimmed by 2 bases and 5 bases, with 15 bases remaining between them. This CDR3 is 15 amino acids long.

Only a few counts were recorded for this clone. This rearrangement joins TRBV27 to TRBJ1-1; D possibly corresponds to TRBD1 (5 bases). V lost 3 bases and J 3 bases, leaving 8 bases between the germline ends. Germline V gene data show CDR1 as MNHEY and CDR2 as SMNVEV (reference sequence). This CDR3 has 13 residues. The CDR3 here is CASSLGGDTEAFF. CDR3 coding DNA: TGTGCCAGCAGTTTGGGGGGTGACACTGAAGCTTTCTTT.

The CDR3 is CASSFNRDRFYEQYF. The DNA of the CDR3 is TGTGCCAGCAGCTTCAATAGGGACAGGTTCTACGAGCAGTACTTC. The chain combines TRBV7-9 with TRBJ2-7, with 8 bases aligning to TRBD1. Germline-derived CDR1 and CDR2 are SEHNR and FQNEAQ (reference sequence). CDR3 length: 15 amino acids. Germline trimming cut 3 bases from V and 3 bases from J; bases unmatched to any gene: 7.

This clone was detected a few times. The chain has TRBV30 and TRBJ1-1; D might be TRBD1 (5 bases). Germline loops: CDR1 GTSNPN, CDR2 SVGIG (reference sequence). The germline V and J ends were trimmed by 4 bases and 1 base, with 10 bases remaining between them. The CDR3 loop spans 13 amino acids. CDR3 DNA sequence: TGTGCCTGGAATAGACAGCAGAACACTGAAGCTTTCTTT. Protein sequence: CAWNRQQNTEAFF. The entire variable domain, with the rest obtained from reference TRBV30 and TRBJ1-1, is as follows: SQTIHQWPATLVQPVGSPLSLECTVEGTSNPNLYWYRQAAGRGLQLLFYSVGIGQISSEVPQNLSASRPQDRQFILSSKKLLLSDSGFYLCAWNRQQNTEAFFGQGTRLTVV.

The V call is TRBV18, the J call TRBJ1-1; D gene ambiguous. The ends were cut back, 1 base at V and 3 bases at J, with 6 bases in the middle. CDR1 and CDR2 from the germline V gene are KGHSH and LQKENI. The CDR3 has 13 residues. CDR3 loop: CASSPQRDTEAFF. DNA of the CDR3: TGTGCCAGCTCACCACAGCGGGACACTGAAGCTTTCTTT.